This is a list of T cell receptor beta chains from one sample in a study of cytomegalovirus exposure and HLA in healthy donors. Assay used: immunoSEQ multiplex PCR; TCRdb lists only in-frame clones, some missing. In the table there are around 150,000 clones, about 85% of which are singletons. The sequenced sample consisted of PBMCs. All receptors derive from a man aged 18 to 29 in good health and CMV-seropositive. CDR3s leave out the opening cysteine and the closing phenylalanine or tryptophan.

V	J	CDR3
TRBV4-3	TRBJ1-2	ASSLADRDYGYT
TRBV6-1	TRBJ2-1	ASSDSGRSSYNEQF
TRBV2	TRBJ2-4	ASRNDRDSQY
TRBV18	TRBJ1-4	ASPIVRGRLANEKLF
TRBV6-6	TRBJ1-5	ASSLMGPSNQPQH
TRBV19	TRBJ1-5	ASSIGTGFQPQH
TRBV7-9	TRBJ1-2	ASSPLPHWYGYT
TRBV5-1	TRBJ2-1	ASSPGTGIYNEQF
TRBV7-6	TRBJ2-2	ASSSPGGVSTGELF
TRBV7-2	TRBJ2-7	ASSQMGIDEQY
TRBV5-1	TRBJ1-3	ASSLDGTASNTIY
TRBV7-2	TRBJ1-5	ASSATGDQPQH
TRBV9	TRBJ2-1	ASTREGLADNEQF